A single sample is the source of the 24 T cell receptor beta chains below, sequenced in a study of blood T cell repertoires in COVID-19. Produced via immunoSEQ multiplex PCR; TCRdb's table is partial and in-frame only. The table lists 350,000 to 450,000 clones, 85% of them singletons, with around 3.4% in the top ten. The source material was peripheral blood. All receptors come from a woman aged 18-35 years with acute or convalescent COVID-19.

CDR3 loop: CASSNRQGAGDETQYF. CDR3 DNA: TGCGCCAGCAGCAACAGACAGGGGGCTGGGGATGAGACCCAGTACTTC. V usage is TRBV5-1 and J usage is TRBJ2-5; 10 bases align to TRBD1. V dropped 4 bases and J dropped 5; count of bases not matched to a gene: 11. Germline loops: CDR1 SGHRS, CDR2 YFSETQ. The CDR3 spans 16 residues.

This clone came up once. V is TRBV18 and J is TRBJ2-5; D might be TRBD2 (6 bases). There are 13 residues in the CDR3. Germline-derived CDR1 and CDR2 are KGHSH and LQKENI. The germline V and J ends were trimmed by 2 bases and 5 bases, with 9 bases remaining between them. CDR3 residues: CASSPGLAETQYF. CDR3 bases: TGTGCCAGCTCACCAGGGCTAGCGGAGACCCAGTACTTC. Supplemented by reference TRBV18 and TRBJ2-5, the full variable domain reads NAGVMQNPRHLVRRRGQEARLRCSPMKGHSHVYWYRQLPEEGLKFMVYLQKENIIDESGMPKERFSAEFPKEGPSILRIQQVVRGDSAAYFCASSPGLAETQYFGPGTRLLVL.

The gene calls are TRBV11-3 and TRBJ2-7, with no clear D. Germline CDR1 is SGHNT and CDR2 is YENEEA. CDR3 length: 14 amino acids. Trimming removed 2 bases at V and 6 bases at J, with 14 bases between. The CDR3 nucleotides read TGTGCCAGCAGCTTAAGAGGCCTATACGGCGAGCAGTACTTC. Its protein is CASSLRGLYGEQYF.

The DNA of the CDR3 is TGTGCCAGCAGCCCTTGGAGGTCTAGCCTCACTTTTTCGGATACGCAGTATTTT. Translating it yields CASSPWRSSLTFSDTQYF. The V gene is TRBV5-4, the J gene TRBJ2-3, with D possibly matching TRBD2 (5 bases). Trimming left V 4 bases short and J 6 bases short, with 27 bases between. Germline V gene sequence: CDR1 SGHNT, CDR2 YYREEE (reference sequence). The CDR3 loop spans 18 amino acids.

V gene TRBV10-3 combines with J gene TRBJ1-2; a weak D match, TRBD1 (5 bases). V was cut by 3 bases and J by 6 bases, with 11 bases left in between. Germline V gene lookup returns CDR1 ENHRY and CDR2 SYGVKD. This CDR3 comprises 13 residues. The CDR3, as DNA: TGTGCCATCAGTGAATCAGGGAGGGATGGCTACACCTTC. It codes for CAISESGRDGYTF.

The rearrangement links TRBV9 to TRBJ2-2; TRBD1 matches 8 bases. Trimming at V came to 4 bases and at J to 7 bases, leaving 6 bases not matched to a gene. The germline gives CDR1 SGDLS, CDR2 YYNGEE. There are 14 residues in the CDR3. The CDR3 DNA reads TGTGCCAGCAGCTTCGGGACAGGTAGCGGGGAGCTGTTTTTT. Residues: CASSFGTGSGELFF.

The chain combines TRBV9 with TRBJ2-3; 7 positions match TRBD2. Trimming removed 1 base from V and 1 base from J; junction bases left unmatched: 6. The CDR3 has 16 residues. In germline, CDR1 is SGDLS, CDR2 YYNGEE. The CDR3 loop reads CASSVTSEGGTDTQYF. DNA of the CDR3: TGTGCCAGCAGCGTAACTAGCGAAGGGGGCACAGATACGCAGTATTTT. Drawing the rest from reference TRBV9 and TRBJ2-3, the complete variable domain is DSGVTQTPKHLITATGQRVTLRCSPRSGDLSVYWYQQSLDQGLQFLIQYYNGEERAKGNILERFSAQQFPDLHSELNLSSLELGDSALYFCASSVTSEGGTDTQYFGPGTRLTVL.

The chain joins TRBV19 to TRBJ1-2; tentative D call: TRBD1 (5 bases). The CDR3 consists of 15 residues. Trimming removed 1 base from V and 2 bases from J, with 11 bases in between. CDR1 LNHDA and CDR2 SQIVND come from the germline V gene (reference sequence). CDR3 sequence reads: CASSIGYRTNYGYTF. DNA for the CDR3: TGTGCCAGTAGTATAGGGTACAGGACAAACTATGGCTACACCTTC.

This chain connects TRBV9 to TRBJ2-3, with 8 positions matching TRBD1. With 4 bases clipped from V and 0 bases from J, the junction kept 7 bases outside the gene matches. Germline-derived CDR1 and CDR2 are SGDLS and YYNGEE. CDR3 length: 16 residues. The CDR3 nucleotides are TGTGCCAGCAGCTTAATGGACAGGGTTAGCACAGATACGCAGTATTTT. Its translation is CASSLMDRVSTDTQYF.

This clone came up a few times. The V call is TRBV7-8, the J call TRBJ2-7; TRBD2 might be the D (6 bases). Looked up from germline, CDR1 is SGHVS and CDR2 is FQNEAQ. V was shortened by 5 bases and J by 0 bases, with 11 bases between the two germline ends. CDR3 length: 14 residues. The CDR3 DNA is TGTGCCAGCAGCCCCCGGGACTCCTCCTACGAGCAGTACTTC. Translated: CASSPRDSSYEQYF.

The chain uses TRBV7-9 and TRBJ2-7; D remains unclear. V dropped 5 bases and J dropped 3 bases, with 8 bases sitting between them. This CDR3 comprises 12 residues. Germline V gives CDR1 SEHNR, CDR2 FQNEAQ (reference sequence). CDR3 residues: CASSQASYEQYF. The CDR3 coding sequence is TGTGCCAGCAGCCAGGCCAGCTACGAGCAGTACTTC.

The rearrangement links TRBV6-5 to TRBJ2-7, with 9 bases aligning to TRBD1. CDR1 and CDR2 from the germline V gene are MNHEY and SVGAGI. J lost 4 bases, V lost 0 bases, and 4 bases had no gene match. The CDR3 spans 15 residues. The CDR3 DNA sequence: TGTGCCAGCAGTTACTCAGACAGGGGGTTGTACGAGCAGTACTTC. Translation gives CASSYSDRGLYEQYF.

This clone occurred a few times. The chain employs TRBV6-4 and TRBJ2-3; 12 nucleotides agree with TRBD2. This CDR3 is 16 amino acids long. V shed 5 bases, J shed 4 bases, and the junction held 7 bases outside the gene matches. Germline CDR1 is MRHNA and CDR2 is SNTAGT. This chain's CDR3 is CASSRTSGEGSDTQYF. The DNA of the CDR3 is TGTGCCAGCAGTCGGACTAGCGGGGAGGGGTCAGATACGCAGTATTTT.

V usage is TRBV19 and J usage is TRBJ1-2; D may be TRBD1 (5 bases). V gave up 5 bases and J gave up 6 bases, with 19 bases separating them. The length of the CDR3 is 15 residues. Looked up from germline, CDR1 is LNHDA and CDR2 is SQIVND (reference sequence). The CDR3, as DNA: TGTGCCAGTAGTCCCCCCACAGGCAACTCACATGGCTACACCTTC. This codes for CASSPPTGNSHGYTF.

The genes are TRBV7-2 and TRBJ2-6; D unclear. Looked up from germline, CDR1 is SGHTA and CDR2 is FQGNSA. V was cut by 6 bases and J by 1 base, with 13 bases left in between. CDR3 size: 16 residues. CDR3 bases: TGTGCCAGCAGTCCCGCGTTGTTGTCTGGGGCCAACGTCCTGACTTTC. It translates to CASSPALLSGANVLTF.

The gene calls are TRBV5-1 and TRBJ2-7, with 7 bases aligning to TRBD2. This CDR3 has 14 residues. Germline loops: CDR1 SGHRS, CDR2 YFSETQ. The V and J ends lost 7 bases and 2 bases, in that order; junction bases with no gene match: 9. The CDR3 DNA is TGCGCCAGCTCTAGCGGCAGCGTTCCCTACGAGCAGTACTTC. Amino acids: CASSSGSVPYEQYF.

V and J are TRBV7-9 and TRBJ2-7; D not certain. There are 12 residues in the CDR3. With 0 bases removed from V and 5 bases from J, the gap between germline ends came to 5 bases. Germline-derived CDR1 and CDR2 are SEHNR and FQNEAQ (reference sequence). Here the CDR3 DNA reads TGTGCCAGCAGCTTAGCAAATAACGAGCAGTACTTC. Protein sequence: CASSLANNEQYF. The full variable domain, completed using reference TRBV7-9 and TRBJ2-7, is DTGVSQNPRHKITKRGQNVTFRCDPISEHNRLYWYRQTLGQGPEFLTYFQNEAQLEKSRLLSDRFSAERPKGSFSTLEIQRTEQGDSAMYLCASSLANNEQYFGPGTRLTVT.

The rearrangement joins TRBV9 to TRBJ2-3, with a weak D call TRBD2 (5 bases). Trimming removed 4 bases from V and 2 bases from J, with 14 bases in between. Per germline, CDR1 SGDLS and CDR2 YYNGEE. This CDR3 region has 15 residues. CDR3 sequence reads: CASSPGGYHTDTQYF. The CDR3 bases are TGTGCCAGCAGCCCCGGAGGCTATCACACAGATACGCAGTATTTT.

This clone was seen once. The chain uses TRBV18 and TRBJ2-1, with TRBD1 identical over 7 bases. CDR3 size: 14 residues. Unmatched junction bases numbered 4, after V lost 5 bases and J lost 3 bases. Germline assignment: CDR1 KGHSH and CDR2 LQKENI. The CDR3 DNA follows: TGTGCCAGCTCAACCCGACAGGGCTACAATGAGCAGTTCTTC. Its translation is CASSTRQGYNEQFF.

This clone was picked up a small number of times. V usage is TRBV28 and J usage is TRBJ1-4; TRBD1 might be the D (5 bases). V was shortened by 1 base and J by 8 bases, with 5 bases between the two germline ends. Germline lookup yields CDR1 MDHEN and CDR2 SYDVKM. The CDR3 length is 12 residues. The CDR3 is CASSLYREKLFF. The CDR3 coding sequence is TGTGCCAGCAGTTTATACAGGGAAAAACTGTTTTTT.

The rearrangement joins TRBV7-7 to TRBJ2-1, with D tentatively TRBD2 (6 bases). The CDR3 is made up of 15 amino acids. V was shortened by 0 bases and J by 7 bases, with 13 bases between the two germline ends. Germline V CDR1 and CDR2: SSHAT, FNYEAQ (reference sequence). CDR3 coding DNA: TGTGCCAGCAGCTTAGCGAGTGGGACTCGGAATGAGCAGTTCTTC. Protein: CASSLASGTRNEQFF.

This chain joins TRBV2 and TRBJ1-5, with D hard to call. V was clipped by 4 bases and J by 9 bases, with 10 bases between them. The CDR3 consists of 12 residues. Germline V gives CDR1 SNHLY, CDR2 FYNNEI. The chain's CDR3 is CASSVPGRPQHF. The CDR3 region has the DNA TGTGCCAGCAGTGTACCGGGGAGGCCCCAGCATTTT. The whole variable domain, remainder taken from reference TRBV2 and TRBJ1-5, is EPEVTQTPSHQVTQMGQEVILRCVPISNHLYFYWYRQILGQKVEFLVSFYNNEISEKSEIFDDQFSVERPDGSNFTLKIRSTKLEDSAMYFCASSVPGRPQHFGDGTRLSIL.

The chain joins TRBV7-9 to TRBJ1-5; 7 bases map to TRBD1. The CDR3 loop spans 15 amino acids. The V and J ends lost 1 base and 4 bases, in that order; junction bases with no gene match: 4. From germline, CDR1 is SEHNR and CDR2 FQNEAQ (reference sequence). In nucleotides, the CDR3 is TGTGCCAGCAGCTTAGGGGACAGTCGGAATCAGCCCCAGCATTTT. Amino acid sequence: CASSLGDSRNQPQHF.

V gene TRBV29-1 combines with J gene TRBJ2-5; 13 bases align to TRBD2. The CDR3 length is 15 residues. The V segment lost 5 bases and the J segment 5 bases; nucleotides outside the gene matches: 8. Germline V CDR1 and CDR2: SQVTM, ANQGSEA. CDR3 protein: CSVREGLAGLETQYF. As DNA, the CDR3 is TGCAGCGTTAGGGAGGGACTAGCGGGATTGGAGACCCAGTACTTC. The variable domain in full, completed from reference TRBV29-1 and TRBJ2-5, reads SAVISQKPSRDICQRGTSLTIQCQVDSQVTMMFWYRQQPGQSLTLIATANQGSEATYESGFVIDKFPISRPNLTFSTLTVSNMSPEDSSIYLCSVREGLAGLETQYFGPGTRLLVL.